The clone carrying this T cell receptor (beta chain) showed up just once. Its antigen is not identified. These data are taken from a study of T cell responses to AZD1222 COVID-19 vaccine. Germline values: CDR1 MDHEN, CDR2 SYDVKM. V shed 3 bases and J 0 bases; nucleotides not matched to a gene: 7. The CDR3 has 19 amino acids. Method: immunoSEQ multiplex PCR; TCRdb's copy keeps in-frame clones and lacks some. The sample includes 150,000 or so clones, 80% to 90% of them seen just once. Study-wide findings and caveats: Spike-specific TCR breadth and depth rose after two AZD1222 doses. There were vaccine-associated CD4 TCRs across spike, dominant at 160-218 and 743-854. AZD1222 recipients seropositive at baseline numbered only six or seven.

The clonotype was recovered from an adult in good health. The chain recombines TRBV28 with TRBJ2-2, with 13 bases lining up with TRBD2. The specimen was peripheral blood, collected on day 0 of AZD1222 vaccination. CDR3 loop: CASSFSRLAGGTNTGELFF. In DNA, the CDR3 is TGTGCCAGCAGTTTTTCCCGACTAGCGGGGGGTACGAACACCGGGGAGCTGTTTTTT. Supplemented by reference TRBV28 and TRBJ2-2, the full variable domain reads DVKVTQSSRYLVKRTGEKVFLECVQDMDHENMFWYRQDPGLGLRLIYFSYDVKMKEKGDIPEGYSVSREKKERFSLILESASTNQTSMYLCASSFSRLAGGTNTGELFFGEGSRLTVL.